Listed here are 29 T cell receptor beta chains from one sample, sequenced in a study of T cell responses to AZD1222 COVID-19 vaccine. Sequencing used immunoSEQ multiplex PCR; TCRdb keeps in-frame clones, though not all of them. The sample comprises 80,000 or so clones, about nine tenths of which are singletons, and about 3% rests with the top ten. The source was peripheral blood, collected 28 days after the second AZD1222 dose. Receptors originate from an adult who received the AZD1222 COVID-19 vaccine.

The V gene is TRBV12-3 or TRBV12-4, the J gene TRBJ2-1; D is ambiguous. The ends were cut back, 4 bases at V and 3 bases at J, with 7 bases in the middle. The CDR3 is made up of 13 amino acids. The chain's CDR3 is CASSSSGYNEQFF. CDR3 in DNA: TGTGCCAGCAGTTCCTCGGGCTACAATGAGCAGTTCTTC.

About this clone: A read error may produce the germline difference seen at one junction end. This rearrangement joins TRBV7-3 to TRBJ1-6; D is perhaps TRBD1 (5 bases). Germline V CDR1 and CDR2: SGHTA, FQGTGA. The CDR3 contains 15 residues. The CDR3 DNA is TGTGTCAGCAGCTTATTGGGGCTAGAGAATTCACCCCTCCACTTT. Translated: CVSSLLGLENSPLHF.

V and J are TRBV11-3 and TRBJ2-3; maybe TRBD2 (6 bases). This CDR3 has 14 amino acids. The germline gives CDR1 SGHNT, CDR2 YENEEA. The ends were cut back, 2 bases at V and 3 bases at J, with 9 bases in the middle. CDR3 sequence (DNA): TGTGCCAGCAGCTTATCGAGCGGGACAGATACGCAGTATTTT. Amino acids: CASSLSSGTDTQYF.

The chain carries TRBV11-2 and TRBJ2-4; D unresolved. This CDR3 contains 17 residues. Germline loops: CDR1 SGHAT, CDR2 FQNNGV. Trimming removed 4 bases at V and 0 bases at J, with 16 bases between. CDR3 nucleotides: TGTGCCAGCAGCTCCGGTACCCGGCATCTAGCCAAAAACATTCAGTACTTC. Its protein is CASSSGTRHLAKNIQYF. The entire variable domain, with the rest obtained from reference TRBV11-2 and TRBJ2-4, is as follows: EAGVAQSPRYKIIEKRQSVAFWCNPISGHATLYWYQQILGQGPKLLIQFQNNGVVDDSQLPKDRFSAERLKGVDSTLKIQPAKLEDSAVYLCASSSGTRHLAKNIQYFGAGTRLSVL.

The chain couples TRBV3-1 (or the pseudogene TRBV3-2) to TRBJ2-3, with D hard to call. The germline V and J ends were trimmed by 4 bases and 4 bases, with 12 bases remaining between them. This CDR3 comprises 14 residues. Germline CDR1 and CDR2: LGHDT and YNNKEL (reference sequence). The CDR3: CASSPRSLADTQYF. In DNA form, the CDR3 reads TGTGCCAGCAGCCCCCGGTCGCTAGCAGATACGCAGTATTTT.

The chain recombines TRBV5-8 with TRBJ2-4, with a possible D match to TRBD2 (5 bases). Germline CDR1 and CDR2: SGHTS and YDEGEE. This CDR3 region has 14 residues. V dropped 4 bases and J dropped 5 bases, with 13 bases sitting between them. The CDR3 bases are TGTGCCAGCAGCCCCTATGGCGGGCAAAACATTCAGTACTTC. Residues: CASSPYGGQNIQYF.

The table lists this clone with a count of one. The gene calls are TRBV6-5 and TRBJ1-4; possible D gene TRBD1, 5 bases. The germline V gene encodes CDR1 MNHEY and CDR2 SVGAGI. The CDR3 has 13 residues. The germline V and J ends were trimmed by 5 bases and 8 bases, with 12 bases remaining between them. Here the CDR3 reads CASSTGTGEKLFF. The CDR3 DNA sequence: TGTGCCAGCAGTACCGGGACTGGGGAAAAACTGTTTTTT.

The J gene is TRBJ2-6, the V gene TRBV7-9; TRBD2 matches 10 bases. This CDR3 comprises 16 residues. The V segment lost 8 bases and the J segment 4 bases; nucleotides outside the gene matches: 8. Per the germline V gene, CDR1 is SEHNR and CDR2 is FQNEAQ (reference sequence). The DNA of the CDR3 is TGTGCCAGCGGTCTAGCGGGAGCGCAGGGGGCCAACGTCCTGACTTTC. It is translated as CASGLAGAQGANVLTF.

The rearrangement links TRBV6-1 to TRBJ1-1, with D possibly being TRBD1 (6 bases). The CDR3 contains 14 residues. Germline CDR1 is MNHNS and CDR2 is SASEGT. Trimming left V 3 bases short and J 4 bases short, with 12 bases between. This CDR3 reads CASSEEGGGTEAFF. CDR3 DNA: TGTGCCAGCAGTGAGGAGGGGGGAGGCACTGAAGCTTTCTTT.

The J gene is TRBJ1-2, the V gene TRBV5-4; tentative D call: TRBD1 (5 bases). This CDR3 has 15 amino acids. V lost 5 bases, J lost 4 bases, and 18 bases lay in between. Germline-derived CDR1 and CDR2 are SGHNT and YYREEE (reference sequence). The CDR3 DNA sequence: TGTGCCAGCAGTCATGTTCTCGGGACCTCCTATGGCTACACCTTC. This translates into CASSHVLGTSYGYTF.

This sequence joins TRBV6-5 and TRBJ1-1, with 7 nucleotides matching TRBD1. This CDR3 spans 15 amino acids. The germline V gene has CDR1 MNHEY and CDR2 SVGAGI. V was clipped by 5 bases and J by 5 bases; unmatched bases: 11. CDR3: CASSTEARGQTEAFF. The CDR3 DNA follows: TGTGCCAGCAGTACTGAGGCTAGGGGGCAAACTGAAGCTTTCTTT.

This chain uses TRBV7-9 with TRBJ2-2; no firm D call. The ends were cut back, 1 base at V and 10 bases at J, with 10 bases in the middle. The CDR3 runs 13 residues. Germline CDR1 is SEHNR and CDR2 is FQNEAQ (reference sequence). The CDR3 loop is CASSLGVEEELFF. The CDR3, as DNA: TGTGCCAGCAGCTTAGGTGTTGAGGAGGAGCTGTTTTTT.

The rearrangement joins TRBV21-1 to TRBJ1-6. TRBV21-1 is noted as a pseudogene. This CDR3 is 17 amino acids long. The CDR3 spells CATIQLRASSYNSPLHF. CDR3 nucleotides: TGTGCCACCATTCAGCTAAGGGCGAGCTCCTATAATTCACCCCTCCACTTT.

The V call is TRBV19, the J call TRBJ1-5; TRBD1 matches 7 bases. Germline-derived CDR1 and CDR2 are LNHDA and SQIVND (reference sequence). The V and J ends lost 7 bases and 1 base, in that order; junction bases with no gene match: 4. There are 14 residues in the CDR3. In DNA, the CDR3 is TGTGCCAGTAACCTACAGGGGAGCAATCAGCCCCAGCATTTT. Protein: CASNLQGSNQPQHF.

The chain is built from TRBV5-1 and TRBJ2-2; 9 bases fit TRBD1. The V gene end was trimmed by 2 bases and the J gene end by 7 bases; junction bases not matched to a gene: 3. In germline, CDR1 is SGHRS, CDR2 YFSETQ. CDR3 size: 14 residues. CDR3 DNA: TGCGCCAGCAGCTTAACAGGGGGCGGCGGGGAGCTGTTTTTT. It yields the protein CASSLTGGGGELFF.

This chain links TRBV12-3 or TRBV12-4 with TRBJ1-5; no clear D. This CDR3 comprises 13 residues. Deletions cut 5 bases from V and 7 bases from J, with 12 bases between. The CDR3 coding sequence is TGTGCCAGCAGTCGGGGTACGCGGCAGCCCCAGCATTTT. This gives the protein CASSRGTRQPQHF.

The chain carries TRBV19 and TRBJ1-2; tentatively, D is TRBD1 (6 bases). The CDR3 covers 14 residues. Germline lookup yields CDR1 LNHDA and CDR2 SQIVND (reference sequence). The V and J ends lost 0 bases and 7 bases respectively, with 12 bases between them. As DNA, the CDR3 is TGTGCCAGTAGTATAGATCGCAGGGGTCCTGGCTACACCTTC. Amino acid sequence: CASSIDRRGPGYTF. Full variable domain (remainder filled in from reference TRBV19 and TRBJ1-2): DGGITQSPKYLFRKEGQNVTLSCEQNLNHDAMYWYRQDPGQGLRLIYYSQIVNDFQKGDIAEGYSVSREKKESFPLTVTSAQKNPTAFYLCASSIDRRGPGYTFGSGTRLTVV.

This sequence joins TRBV29-1 and TRBJ2-7; 7 positions match TRBD2. This CDR3 comprises 13 residues. With V trimmed by 6 bases and J by 0 bases, 5 bases remained unmatched. Germline V lookup: CDR1 SQVTM, CDR2 ANQGSEA. CDR3 in DNA: TGCAGCGTGCAAGCGGGACCCTCCTACGAGCAGTACTTC. Translating it yields CSVQAGPSYEQYF.

The chain combines TRBV15 with TRBJ2-5; no reliable D call. CDR1 and CDR2 from the germline V gene are LNHNV and YYDKDF (reference sequence). The CDR3 totals 13 residues. V lost 1 base and J 1 base, leaving 4 bases between the germline ends. The CDR3 sequence is CATSRVAQETQYF. CDR3 nucleotides: TGTGCCACCAGCAGAGTAGCCCAAGAGACCCAGTACTTC.

The V gene is TRBV5-5, the J gene TRBJ1-1; 7 positions match TRBD1. The CDR3 is 14 amino acids. With V trimmed by 3 bases and J by 7 bases, 9 bases remained unmatched. Germline V lookup: CDR1 SGHKS, CDR2 YYEKEE (reference sequence). The DNA for the CDR3 is TGTGCCAGCAGCTATGAAGGGGACAGCGGTGAAGCTTTCTTT. This encodes CASSYEGDSGEAFF.

This clone occurred a few times. This chain connects TRBV11-3 to TRBJ2-1; TRBD2 matches 14 bases. The CDR3 totals 18 residues. Germline CDR1 SGHNT, CDR2 YENEEA. Germline trimming cut 0 bases from V and 8 bases from J; bases unmatched to any gene: 9. Written as DNA, the CDR3 is TGTGCCAGCAGCTTAGATTTGGGGACTAGCGGGAGTCGGGATGAGCAGTTCTTC. Protein sequence: CASSLDLGTSGSRDEQFF.

This clone has only a few counts. V gene TRBV18 combines with J gene TRBJ2-7, with a weak D call TRBD2 (6 bases). CDR3 size: 14 residues. Germline V gene sequence: CDR1 KGHSH, CDR2 LQKENI. V was cut by 0 bases and J by 3 bases, with 9 bases left in between. The CDR3 DNA reads as TGTGCCAGCTCACCACCGGAGGGTTACTACGAGCAGTACTTC. Its protein is CASSPPEGYYEQYF.

This chain uses TRBV5-1 with TRBJ1-5, with D tentatively TRBD1 (5 bases). Deletions cut 0 bases from V and 0 bases from J, with 7 bases between. The germline V gene has CDR1 SGHRS and CDR2 YFSETQ. CDR3 length: 15 amino acids. The CDR3 DNA reads as TGCGCCAGCAGCTTGGCAGGGAATAGCAATCAGCCCCAGCATTTT. It is translated as CASSLAGNSNQPQHF.

The genes are TRBV9 and TRBJ2-7; no clear D gene. The CDR3 covers 14 residues. The germline V and J ends were trimmed by 2 bases and 7 bases, with 16 bases remaining between them. CDR1 SGDLS and CDR2 YYNGEE come from the germline V gene. In nucleotides, the CDR3 is TGTGCCAGCAGCGTCGGGCCCACCTGGGGTGAGCAGTACTTC. It encodes CASSVGPTWGEQYF.

The V call is TRBV2, the J call TRBJ2-5, with TRBD2 matching 7 bases. V lost 3 bases to trimming and J lost 1 base; unmatched junction nucleotides: 2. The germline gives CDR1 SNHLY, CDR2 FYNNEI. The CDR3 has 14 residues. The CDR3 region has the DNA TGTGCCAGCAGTGAGTGGGGGGGCCAAGAGACCCAGTACTTC. Its protein is CASSEWGGQETQYF. Full variable domain (rest looked up from reference TRBV2 and TRBJ2-5): EPEVTQTPSHQVTQMGQEVILRCVPISNHLYFYWYRQILGQKVEFLVSFYNNEISEKSEIFDDQFSVERPDGSNFTLKIRSTKLEDSAMYFCASSEWGGQETQYFGPGTRLLVL.

The chain joins TRBV30 to TRBJ1-6, with 8 bases lining up with TRBD1. The V gene's germline CDR1 is GTSNPN and CDR2 SVGIG (reference sequence). The CDR3 consists of 16 residues. V shed 0 bases and J 7 bases; nucleotides not matched to a gene: 8. The CDR3 here is CAWSVLVTGGNSPLHF. The CDR3 DNA sequence: TGTGCCTGGAGTGTACTAGTCACAGGGGGGAATTCACCCCTCCACTTT.

This clone was recorded only once. The V call is TRBV7-9, the J call TRBJ1-4; TRBD1 agrees at 10 bases. The V gene end was trimmed by 3 bases and the J gene end by 8 bases; junction bases not matched to a gene: 0. This CDR3 contains 13 residues. Germline CDR1 SEHNR, CDR2 FQNEAQ (reference sequence). CDR3 sequence (DNA): TGTGCCAGCAGCTTGGGACAGGGGGAAAAACTGTTTTTT. Residues: CASSLGQGEKLFF.

In its sample, this clone was seen a few times. This rearrangement joins TRBV6-1 to TRBJ2-7, with 7 bases identical to TRBD2. Trimming cost V 1 base and J 5 bases; bases outside gene matches: 8. CDR3 length: 15 amino acids. The germline CDR1 and CDR2 sequences are MNHNS and SASEGT. The chain's CDR3 is CASSEEGGGPHEQYF. CDR3 nucleotides: TGTGCCAGCAGTGAAGAAGGCGGGGGTCCCCACGAGCAGTACTTC.

The chain recombines TRBV30 with TRBJ1-1; D perhaps matches TRBD1 (5 bases). This CDR3 comprises 15 residues. V lost 0 bases and J lost 7, with 18 bases in between. CDR1 and CDR2 from the germline V gene are GTSNPN and SVGIG (reference sequence). The CDR3 bases are TGTGCCTGGAGTGTACTTGGGGACCGAAGTGGTGAAGCTTTCTTT. Protein: CAWSVLGDRSGEAFF.